This is a list of T cell receptor beta chains from one sample in a study of identical twins. TCRdb re-derived calls from the 5' RACE reads in MiXCR, one entry per CDR3 protein. The sample includes hundreds of thousands of distinct CDR3 sequences, 24% of them seen just once. These sequences were also reported in another study, on T cells expressing NK-cell markers.

The sample was CD4+ T cells sorted from blood. The receptors derive from a woman in her late teens or twenties in good health. CDR3s include the opening cysteine and the closing phenylalanine or tryptophan. D genes are given only for firm matches. Rows may omit the clone size; those that give it use once, few, many or a size class.

>many|TRBJ1-1|TRBD1|TRBV5-1
CASSSDRGAEAFF
TGTGCCAGCAGCTCGGACAGGGGAGCTGAAGCTTTCTTT
>NA|TRBJ1-2|NA|TRBV3-1
CASSRGRAVSGYTF
TGTGCCAGCAGCCGGGGCCGAGCCGTTAGTGGCTACACCTTC
>NA|TRBJ2-1|NA|TRBV28
CAARGHGRKFF
TGTGCCGCGAGGGGTCACGGACGGAAGTTCTTC
>many|TRBJ2-1|TRBD2|TRBV5-1
CASSLGGAGYNEQFF
TGCGCCAGCAGCTTGGGTGGAGCGGGATACAATGAGCAGTTCTTC
>NA|TRBJ1-6|NA|TRBV5-1
CASSLSWDRNSPLHF
TGCGCCAGCAGCTTGTCCTGGGATCGGAATTCACCCCTCCACTTT
>NA|TRBJ1-4|TRBD1|TRBV12-3/TRBV12-4
CASSPGTDGGKLFF
TGTGCCAGCAGTCCCGGGACAGATGGGGGAAAACTGTTTTTT
>few|TRBJ1-2|NA|TRBV14
CASSKGGAVDYGYTF
TGTGCCAGCAGCAAGGGAGGCGCGGTAGACTATGGCTACACCTTC
>NA|TRBJ2-1|TRBD2|TRBV5-1
CASSLVAAGGRNEQFF
TGCGCCAGCAGCTTGGTAGCGGCGGGGGGGCGAAATGAGCAGTTCTTC
>few|TRBJ2-7|TRBD2|TRBV9
CASSFGLAEPYEQYF
TGTGCCAGCAGCTTCGGACTAGCGGAGCCCTACGAGCAGTACTTC
>few|TRBJ1-6|NA|TRBV20-1
CSASAGLRGSPLHF
TGCAGTGCTAGCGCCGGGCTACGGGGTTCACCCCTCCACTTT
>NA|TRBJ1-3|NA|TRBV18
CASSPDGSLSGNTIYF
TGTGCCAGCTCACCGGACGGTTCCTTATCTGGAAACACCATATATTTT
>NA|TRBJ2-4|TRBD1|TRBV11-2
CASSGTGPKNIQYF
TGTGCCAGCAGCGGGACAGGGCCCAAGAACATTCAGTACTTC
>NA|TRBJ1-1|NA|TRBV2
CASSVLGGALGTEAFF
TGTGCCAGCAGCGTGCTGGGGGGGGCGCTGGGGACTGAAGCTTTCTTT
>many|TRBJ1-5|NA|TRBV7-9
CASSIGAQPQHF
TGTGCCAGCAGCATAGGGGCTCAGCCCCAGCATTTT
>NA|TRBJ2-3|NA|TRBV9
CASSVGKRNTDTQYF
TGTGCCAGCAGCGTAGGCAAGCGGAACACAGATACGCAGTATTTT
>few|TRBJ1-1|NA|TRBV29-1
CSVQDTFGNTEAFF
TGCAGCGTCCAAGACACGTTCGGGAACACTGAAGCTTTCTTT
>NA|TRBJ2-7|NA|TRBV7-2
CASSIPNSYEQYF
TGTGCCAGCAGCATACCCAATTCCTACGAGCAGTACTTC
>many|TRBJ2-2|NA|TRBV12-3/TRBV12-4
CASPSFTGELFF
TGTGCCAGCCCCAGTTTCACCGGGGAGCTGTTTTTT
>NA|TRBJ2-3|TRBD2|TRBV15
CATSGSGSSPDTQYF
TGTGCCACCAGCGGAAGCGGGAGTAGCCCAGATACGCAGTATTTT
>NA|TRBJ2-7|NA|TRBV5-1
CASSLASFYEQYF
TGCGCCAGCAGCTTGGCCAGTTTCTACGAGCAGTACTTC
>few|TRBJ2-3|NA|TRBV29-1
CSVMSGITDTQYF
TGCAGCGTGATGTCAGGGATCACAGATACGCAGTATTTT
>NA|TRBJ2-5|NA|TRBV18
CASSPSGGLETQYF
TGTGCCAGCTCACCCTCGGGTGGGTTGGAGACCCAGTACTTC
>NA|TRBJ2-3|NA|TRBV7-9
CASTGEANTDTQYF
TGTGCCAGCACCGGTGAGGCGAATACAGATACGCAGTATTTT
>NA|TRBJ1-4|TRBD1|TRBV10-3
CAISGDRVYEKLFF
TGTGCCATCAGTGGAGACAGGGTTTACGAAAAACTGTTTTTT
>few|TRBJ1-6|TRBD1|TRBV6-5
CASRYRGENSPLHF
TGTGCCAGCAGATACAGGGGGGAAAATTCACCCCTCCACTTT
>few|TRBJ1-1|NA|TRBV5-1
CASSNSMNTEAFF
TGCGCCAGCAGTAACAGCATGAACACTGAAGCTTTCTTT
>few|TRBJ2-2|TRBD2|TRBV20-1
CSARARTSGRSNTGELFF
TGCAGTGCTAGAGCCCGGACTAGCGGGCGATCGAACACCGGGGAGCTGTTTTTT
>NA|TRBJ1-4|NA|TRBV15
CATSRGSRANEKLFF
TGTGCCACCAGCAGAGGTAGCAGGGCTAATGAAAAACTGTTTTTT
>NA|TRBJ2-3|NA|TRBV5-1
CASSTLLASHTDTQYF
TGCGCCAGCAGCACATTACTAGCTTCTCACACAGATACGCAGTATTTT
>NA|TRBJ2-1|TRBD2|TRBV3-1
CASSQVRVRRGINEQFF
TGTGCCAGCAGCCAAGTCAGGGTGCGGCGGGGGATCAATGAGCAGTTCTTC
>NA|TRBJ2-1|TRBD2|TRBV12-3/TRBV12-4
CASNLAGGPSFEQFF
TGTGCCAGCAATCTAGCGGGAGGGCCCTCTTTTGAGCAGTTCTTC
>few|TRBJ1-2|NA|TRBV7-9
CASSLLVRGSDGYTF
TGTGCCAGCAGCTTACTAGTCCGGGGATCGGATGGCTACACCTTC
>few|TRBJ2-7|NA|TRBV12-3/TRBV12-4
CASTDDPHGVGQYF
TGTGCCAGCACCGACGATCCCCACGGAGTCGGTCAGTACTTC
>few|TRBJ2-3|TRBD2|TRBV5-1
CASSLVASGDSTDTQYF
TGCGCCAGCAGCTTGGTGGCTAGCGGGGATAGCACAGATACGCAGTATTTT
>many|TRBJ2-5|NA|TRBV5-1
CASSPGEETQYF
TGTGCCAGTAGCCCGGGGGAAGAGACCCAGTACTTC
>NA|TRBJ1-1|NA|TRBV2
CASRGGWNTEAFF
TGTGCCAGCAGGGGAGGGTGGAACACTGAAGCTTTCTTT
>few|TRBJ2-2|NA|TRBV7-9
CASSLIREELFF
TGTGCCAGCAGCTTAATCAGAGAGGAGCTGTTTTTT
>many|TRBJ2-7|TRBD2|TRBV5-1
CASSPWGSGSIHEQYF
TGCGCCAGCAGCCCATGGGGGAGCGGGAGCATCCACGAGCAGTACTTC
>few|TRBJ2-7|NA|TRBV29-1
CSPRLRESSYEQYF
TGCAGCCCCCGGCTCCGGGAGAGCTCCTACGAGCAGTACTTC
>NA|TRBJ2-2|NA|TRBV7-9
CASSFVNTGELFF
TGTGCCAGCAGCTTTGTAAACACCGGGGAGCTGTTTTTT
>NA|TRBJ2-1|NA|TRBV3-1
CASSQAQINEQFF
TGTGCCAGCAGCCAAGCTCAGATCAATGAGCAGTTCTTC
>few|TRBJ2-5|NA|TRBV6-2/TRBV6-3
CASKERGMQYQETQYF
TGTGCCAGCAAGGAACGGGGGATGCAGTACCAAGAGACCCAGTACTTC
>NA|TRBJ1-1|TRBD1|TRBV12-3/TRBV12-4
CASKVRQGDTEAFF
TGTGCCAGCAAGGTGAGACAGGGGGACACTGAAGCTTTCTTT
>NA|TRBJ2-3|NA|TRBV20-1
CGGRDSRRTGTQYF
TGCGGAGGGCGGGACTCCCGTAGGACTGGTACGCAGTATTTT